The clone carrying this T cell receptor (beta chain) was recorded a few times. Its antigen remains unidentified. This sample stems from a study of T cell responses to AZD1222 COVID-19 vaccine. The CDR3 contains 17 residues. Germline values: CDR1 SGHRS, CDR2 YFSETQ. The J segment lost 2 bases and the V segment lost 4 bases, leaving 12 bases of the junction unmatched. Clones were sequenced by immunoSEQ multiplex PCR, and TCRdb holds only the in-frame ones, with some missing. The sample lists some 200,000 clones, just over 90% occurring once. Study-level results: Mostly white British, mostly female donors; authors suggested clonal diversity may be underestimated. Among spike-specific TCRs, nearly half reportedly target unmutated variant regions. Spike-wide coverage was observed for vaccine-associated CD4 TCRs, with dominant responses at 160-218 and 743-854.

Sequenced material: peripheral blood, taken 28 days after the second AZD1222 dose. The genes are TRBV5-1 and TRBJ2-7, with TRBD2 matching over 10 bases. This receptor was obtained from an adult who received the AZD1222 COVID-19 vaccine. CDR3 loop: CASSRQELAGEAYEQYF. CDR3 DNA: TGCGCCAGCAGCCGACAGGAGCTAGCGGGAGAGGCCTACGAGCAGTACTTC.